This TCR beta chain came from a study of T cell repertoires in cytomegalovirus infection (dated 2019 in TCRdb). Regarding the complete study: Alongside well-studied HLA-B-restricted epitopes, the peptide stimulations were aimed at recently identified HLA-C-restricted CMV epitopes, whose presentation resists viral immunomodulation. Donor HLA type was relevant to the analysis, because carriage of CMV infection together with the matching HLA type was indicated by public TCR beta signatures. The paper's findings and limits, for the study overall: The ex vivo response was dominated by HLA-C-restricted CMV-specific TCR beta clonotypes, and the single most frequent clonotype in two of eight donors was supplied by these HLA-C-restricted clonotypes. Carriers of CMV infection plus the relevant HLA type were discriminated by the cumulative frequency of public TCR beta family members in the study cohort and in an independent roughly 340-donor cohort.

The intended sense of this specimen's treatment or condition label: in vitro stimulation with specific CMV peptide epitopes to enrich CMV-specific T cells. A few counts support this clonotype. The specificity of this receptor is unknown. No much larger clonotype is one base removed from it; base qualities were not supplied. The CDR1 and CDR2 encoded by the germline V gene are SGHTA and FQGTGA. Trimming removed 4 bases from V and 12 bases from J; the gene matches leave 2 bases unexplained. The CDR3 numbers 11 residues from cysteine through phenylalanine. Left in the record is the CDR3 DNA by itself, 33 bases read in frame from the first base. These reads were obtained on an Illumina HiSeq 1500. TCRdb passed the public sequencing reads through fastp at Q25 and MiXCR, retaining productive beta sequences. Records with the same CDR3 protein are collapsed into one entry carrying the most frequent genes and DNA. For this sample the table gives hundreds of thousands of distinct CDR3 sequences, of which about 31% were detected only once. Roughly 12% of the sample rests with the top ten.

The source material was cultured CD8+ T cells from PBMCs, sampled from culture after CMV antigen stimulation. This clonotype was sampled from a human donor in good health (CMV status not recorded). Some clones in this sample may be carry-over from other donors' samples. Rearrangement joined TRBV7-3 to TRBJ2-1; TRBD1 agrees with 8 junctional bases. The CDR3 sequence is CASSSGQGQFF. The DNA sequence is TGTGCCAGCAGCTCCGGACAGGGGCAGTTCTTC. The CDR3 plus the reference TRBV7-3 and TRBJ2-1 genes for the other parts give the full variable domain: GAGVSQTPSNKVTEKGKYVELRCDPISGHTALYWYRQSLGQGPEFLIYFQGTGAADDSGLPNDRFFAVRPEGSVSTLKIQRTERGDSAVYLCASSSGQGQFFGPGTRLTVL.